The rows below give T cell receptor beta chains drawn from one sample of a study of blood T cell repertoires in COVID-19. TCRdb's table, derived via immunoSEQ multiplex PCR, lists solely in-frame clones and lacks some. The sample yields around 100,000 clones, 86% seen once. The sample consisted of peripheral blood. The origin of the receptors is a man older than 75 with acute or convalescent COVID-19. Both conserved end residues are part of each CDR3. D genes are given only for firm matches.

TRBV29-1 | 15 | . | CSVEVSGSLYNEQFF
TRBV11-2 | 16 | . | CASSLAPTVSTDTQYF
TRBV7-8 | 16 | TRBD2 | CASSLGSGRGSYEQYF
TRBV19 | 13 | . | CASSLDSTYEQYF
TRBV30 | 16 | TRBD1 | CAWSDGDRGIADTQYF
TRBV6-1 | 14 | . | CASSEVGSTGELFF
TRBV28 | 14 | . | CASKGQFSNSPLHF
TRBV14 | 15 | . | CASSPLGQVASPLHF
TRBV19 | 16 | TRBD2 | CASSVTGTSDSNEQFF
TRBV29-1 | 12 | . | CSVLRGSDTQYF
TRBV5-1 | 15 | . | CASSLEGGRGAEAFF
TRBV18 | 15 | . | CASSSRKGDTDTQYF
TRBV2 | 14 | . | CASTQETGGEKLFF
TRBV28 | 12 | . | CASSQDIRKQYF
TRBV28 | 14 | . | CASRLGGENQPQHF
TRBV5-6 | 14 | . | CASSLTGLGTEAFF
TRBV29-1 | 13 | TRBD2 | CSVLAGGKGEQYF
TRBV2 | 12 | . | CASRGAAYEQYF
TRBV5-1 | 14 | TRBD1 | CASSLNTGGYGYTF
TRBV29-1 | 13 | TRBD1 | CSVSLQGVDGYTF
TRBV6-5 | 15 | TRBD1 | CASSPLGQNSYEQYF
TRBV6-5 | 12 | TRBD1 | CASSRQGDGYTF
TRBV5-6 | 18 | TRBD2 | CASSGGLAGWSSTDTQYF
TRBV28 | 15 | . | CASSLDRSITYEQYF
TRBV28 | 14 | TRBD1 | CASSMTGGVYGYTF
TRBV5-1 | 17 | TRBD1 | CASSLVGQGALVNEQFF
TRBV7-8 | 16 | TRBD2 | CASSQNQGLAGVEQYF
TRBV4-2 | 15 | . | CASSQGPSGTDTQYF